The clone carrying this TCR beta chain has a count of ten or more. Its antigen is not known. This sample was taken from a study of spatial heterogeneity in lung cancer. Findings and caveats of the study: In tumors, expanded intratumoral alpha and beta TCR counts tracked mutation counts.

Time point defined: sample taken at primary tumor resection. Samples were donated by 72 untreated early-stage non-small cell lung cancer patients. Whole RNA came from tumor, nontumor lung or frozen PBMC and was sequenced without being sorted. A unique molecular identifier was attached to every TCR cDNA molecule. TCRdb re-called the 5' RACE reads through MiXCR, storing one row per CDR3 protein. Of more than 10,000 distinct CDR3 sequences in the sample, roughly 5.2% are singletons; the top ten hold 35% to 45%. The sequences come from lung tumor tissue, collected at surgery. This TCR was sampled from a male donor with early-stage non-small cell lung cancer.

The CDR3 loop is CASSQDRTESFYGYTF. CDR3 sequence (DNA): TGCGCCAGCAGCCAAGATAGGACTGAGAGCTTCTATGGCTACACCTTC. The chain joins TRBV4-1 to TRBJ1-2, with D unclear. Trimming removed 0 bases at V and 4 bases at J, with 15 bases between. CDR3 size: 16 residues. Looked up from germline, CDR1 is MGHRA and CDR2 is YSYEKL.